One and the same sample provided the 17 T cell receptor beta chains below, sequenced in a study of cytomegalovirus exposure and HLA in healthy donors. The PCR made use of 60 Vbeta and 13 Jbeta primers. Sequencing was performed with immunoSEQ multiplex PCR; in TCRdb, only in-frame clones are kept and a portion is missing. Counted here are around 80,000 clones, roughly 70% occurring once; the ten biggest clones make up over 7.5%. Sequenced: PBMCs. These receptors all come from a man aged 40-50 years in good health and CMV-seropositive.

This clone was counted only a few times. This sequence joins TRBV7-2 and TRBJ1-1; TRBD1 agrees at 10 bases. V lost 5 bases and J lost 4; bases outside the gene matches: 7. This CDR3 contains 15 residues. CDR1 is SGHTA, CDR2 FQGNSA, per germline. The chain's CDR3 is CASSPGQGYGTEAFF. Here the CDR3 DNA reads TGTGCCAGCAGCCCGGGACAGGGGTACGGCACTGAAGCTTTCTTT.

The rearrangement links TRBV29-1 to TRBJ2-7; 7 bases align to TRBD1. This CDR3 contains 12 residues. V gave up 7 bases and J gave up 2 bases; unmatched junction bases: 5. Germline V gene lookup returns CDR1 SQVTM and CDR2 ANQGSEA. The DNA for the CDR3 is TGCAGCGCCACAGGGGCGCCCTACGAGCAGTACTTC. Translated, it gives CSATGAPYEQYF.

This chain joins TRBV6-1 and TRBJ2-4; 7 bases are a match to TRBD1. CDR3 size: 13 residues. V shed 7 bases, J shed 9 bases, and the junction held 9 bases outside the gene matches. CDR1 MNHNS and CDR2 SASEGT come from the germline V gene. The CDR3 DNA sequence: TGTGCCAGCAAGGGAACAGGGGTGAGCATTCAGTACTTC. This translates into CASKGTGVSIQYF.

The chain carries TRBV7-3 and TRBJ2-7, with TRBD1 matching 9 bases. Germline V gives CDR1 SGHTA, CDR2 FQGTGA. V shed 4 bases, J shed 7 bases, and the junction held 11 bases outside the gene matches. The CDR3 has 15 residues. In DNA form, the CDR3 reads TGTGCCAGCAGCTCCGTTGGGGCCGACAGGGGGGAGCAGTACTTC. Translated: CASSSVGADRGEQYF.

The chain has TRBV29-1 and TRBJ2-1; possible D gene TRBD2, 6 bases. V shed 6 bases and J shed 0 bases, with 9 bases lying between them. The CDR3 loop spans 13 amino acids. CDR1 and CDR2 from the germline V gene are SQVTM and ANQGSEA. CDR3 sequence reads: CSVTGDSYNEQFF. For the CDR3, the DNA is TGCAGCGTGACGGGGGACTCCTACAATGAGCAGTTCTTC.

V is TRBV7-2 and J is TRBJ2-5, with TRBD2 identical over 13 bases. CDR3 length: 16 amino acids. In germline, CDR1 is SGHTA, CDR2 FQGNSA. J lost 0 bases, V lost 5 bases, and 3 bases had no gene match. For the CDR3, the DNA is TGTGCCAGCAGCCTAGGGACTAGCGGGGACCAAGAGACCCAGTACTTC. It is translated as CASSLGTSGDQETQYF.

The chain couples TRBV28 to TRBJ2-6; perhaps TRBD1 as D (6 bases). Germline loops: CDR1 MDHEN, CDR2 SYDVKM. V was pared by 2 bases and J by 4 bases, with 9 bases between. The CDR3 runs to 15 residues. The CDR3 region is CASSLAGTGANVLTF. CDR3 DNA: TGTGCCAGCAGTTTAGCAGGGACAGGGGCCAACGTCCTGACTTTC.

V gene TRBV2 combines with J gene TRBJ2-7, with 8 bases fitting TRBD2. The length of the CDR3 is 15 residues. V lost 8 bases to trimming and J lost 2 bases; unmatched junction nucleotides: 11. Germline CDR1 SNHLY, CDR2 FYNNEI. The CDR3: CASATGTSGTYEQYF. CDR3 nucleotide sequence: TGTGCCAGCGCAACTGGAACTAGCGGAACCTACGAGCAGTACTTC.

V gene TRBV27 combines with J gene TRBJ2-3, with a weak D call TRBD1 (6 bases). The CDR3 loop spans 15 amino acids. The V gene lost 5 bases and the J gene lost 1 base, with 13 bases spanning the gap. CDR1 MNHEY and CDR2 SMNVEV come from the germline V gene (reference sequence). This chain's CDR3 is CASSITGLGTDTQYF. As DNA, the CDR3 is TGTGCCAGCAGTATAACAGGGTTAGGCACAGATACGCAGTATTTT.

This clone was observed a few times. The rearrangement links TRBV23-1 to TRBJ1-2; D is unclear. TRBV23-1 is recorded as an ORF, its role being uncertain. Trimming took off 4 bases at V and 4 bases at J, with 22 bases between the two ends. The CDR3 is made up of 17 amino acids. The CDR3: CASSPSGYTTLTYGYTF. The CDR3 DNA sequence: TGCGCCAGCAGTCCGTCGGGATACACCACCTTAACCTATGGCTACACCTTC.

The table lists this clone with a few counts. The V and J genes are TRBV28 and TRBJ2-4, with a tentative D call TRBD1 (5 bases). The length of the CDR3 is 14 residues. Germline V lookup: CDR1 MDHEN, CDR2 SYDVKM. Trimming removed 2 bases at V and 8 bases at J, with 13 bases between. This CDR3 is CASSLPQGVDIQYF. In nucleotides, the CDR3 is TGTGCCAGCAGTTTACCCCAAGGGGTTGACATTCAGTACTTC.

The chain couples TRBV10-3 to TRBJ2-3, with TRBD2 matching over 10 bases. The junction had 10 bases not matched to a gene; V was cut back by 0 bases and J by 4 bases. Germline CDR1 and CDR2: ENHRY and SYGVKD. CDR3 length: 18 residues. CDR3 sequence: CAISESRVERGGSDTQYF. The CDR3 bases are TGTGCCATCAGTGAGTCGAGAGTAGAGCGGGGGGGCTCAGATACGCAGTATTTT.

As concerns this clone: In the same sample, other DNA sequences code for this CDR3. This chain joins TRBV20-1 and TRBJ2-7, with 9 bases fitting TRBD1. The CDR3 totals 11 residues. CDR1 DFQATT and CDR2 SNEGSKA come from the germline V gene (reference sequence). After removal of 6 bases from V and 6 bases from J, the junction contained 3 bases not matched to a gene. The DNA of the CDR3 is TGCAGTGCCCGACAGGGGGGCGAGCAGTACTTC. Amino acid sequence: CSARQGGEQYF.

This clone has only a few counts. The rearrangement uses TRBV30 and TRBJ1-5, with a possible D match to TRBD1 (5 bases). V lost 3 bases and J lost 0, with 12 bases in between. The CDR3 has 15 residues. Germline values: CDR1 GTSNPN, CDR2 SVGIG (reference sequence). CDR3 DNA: TGTGCCTGGAGCCCGGGGGTAAATAGCAATCAGCCCCAGCATTTT. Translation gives CAWSPGVNSNQPQHF.

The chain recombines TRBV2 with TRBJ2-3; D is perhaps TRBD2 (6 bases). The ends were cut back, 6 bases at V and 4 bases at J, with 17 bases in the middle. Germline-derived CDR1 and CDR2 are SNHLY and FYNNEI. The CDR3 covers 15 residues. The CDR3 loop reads CASSRGDSSPDTQYF. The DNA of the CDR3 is TGTGCCAGCAGCAGAGGGGACTCCTCACCAGATACGCAGTATTTT. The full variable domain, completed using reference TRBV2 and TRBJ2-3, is EPEVTQTPSHQVTQMGQEVILRCVPISNHLYFYWYRQILGQKVEFLVSFYNNEISEKSEIFDDQFSVERPDGSNFTLKIRSTKLEDSAMYFCASSRGDSSPDTQYFGPGTRLTVL.

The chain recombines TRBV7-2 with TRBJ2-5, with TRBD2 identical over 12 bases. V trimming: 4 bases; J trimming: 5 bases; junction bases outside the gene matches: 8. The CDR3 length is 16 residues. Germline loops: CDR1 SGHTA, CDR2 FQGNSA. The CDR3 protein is CASSYIPGTSGETQYF. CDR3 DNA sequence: TGTGCCAGCAGCTACATACCCGGGACTAGCGGGGAGACCCAGTACTTC. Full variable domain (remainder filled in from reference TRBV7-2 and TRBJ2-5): GAGVSQSPSNKVTEKGKDVELRCDPISGHTALYWYRQSLGQGLEFLIYFQGNSAPDKSGLPSDRFSAERTGGSVSTLTIQRTQQEDSAVYLCASSYIPGTSGETQYFGPGTRLLVL.

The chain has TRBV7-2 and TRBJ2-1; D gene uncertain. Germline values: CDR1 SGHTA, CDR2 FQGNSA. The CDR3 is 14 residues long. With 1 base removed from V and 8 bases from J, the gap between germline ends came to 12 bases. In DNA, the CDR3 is TGTGCCAGCAGCTTAGACTGGGCTAACGATGAGCAGTTCTTC. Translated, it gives CASSLDWANDEQFF.